This T cell receptor beta chain was observed in a study of blood T cell repertoires in COVID-19. Study summary: Donors in the United States, Italy and Spain gave samples during acute or convalescent COVID-19. T cells, B-cell-depleted T cells, or PBMCs provided the cDNA or gDNA that served as material.

Original data processing: It was from reference gene primer amplification that nucleated cell counts were estimated. Sequencing used immunoSEQ multiplex PCR; TCRdb keeps in-frame clones, though not all of them. V and J calls and clone size are those listed in that table; D and trimming were worked out from the DNA. This table holds some 97,000 clones, roughly 92% found once. The CDR3 length is 13 residues. CDR1 is MNHEY, CDR2 SVGAGI, per germline. The V end was cut by 0 bases, the J end by 12 bases, with 14 bases between. Sequenced material: peripheral blood. This clonotype was obtained from a man aged 65 to 85 with acute or convalescent COVID-19. The V and J genes are TRBV6-5 and TRBJ1-2; possibly TRBD1 for D (5 bases). The CDR3 loop is CASSYSPQGGDTF. The CDR3 DNA sequence: TGTGCCAGCAGTTACTCTCCTCAGGGAGGGGACACCTTC.